This T cell receptor beta chain was identified in a study of blood T cells in healthy people across ages. Study findings and constraints: Not knowing donor CMV status may have confounded expanded clonotype changes.

Next came a second PCR, run for about 6 to 11 cycles, which used a sample-barcoded 5' primer along with a J-beta primer mix. Any given sample supplied a minimum of 2.5 million CDR3-containing paired-end reads. MiXCR was run by TCRdb on the 5' RACE reads, yielding one entry per CDR3 protein. Of 1.5 million to 2 million distinct CDR3 sequences in the sample, about 50% are singletons; the top ten hold approximately 2%. This clonotype was seen only a few times. The antigen is unknown. The sequence was obtained from a woman aged 40 to 50 in good health. The material sequenced was blood.

DNA for the CDR3: TGTGCCAGCAGCTTATTTGGGAACCGCGAGCAGTACTTC. Its translation is CASSLFGNREQYF. The chain couples TRBV7-9 to TRBJ2-7; no clear D gene. CDR3 length: 13 amino acids. Trimming took 2 bases from V and 6 from J, leaving 11 bases between them. CDR1 and CDR2 (germline): SEHNR, FQNEAQ (reference sequence).